This T cell receptor (beta chain) emerged from a study of T-cell reconstitution after alpha-beta-depleted transplantation in children (dated by TCRdb to about 2016). Notes on the research overall: Using TCR repertoire profiling, the study quantitatively followed how T-cell immune reconstitution unfolded in children after TCRalphabeta/CD19-depleted allogeneic hematopoietic cell transplantation. The study at large found these results: In some patients, the high TCRbeta diversity seen at day 60 was put down to recipient T cells and intrathymic progenitors that had survived conditioning. The apparently early recovery of alphabetaT-cell counts about two months after transplant reportedly depended on only several hundred rapidly expanded clones that came from non-depleted graft cells. Hyperexpanded clone frequencies declined over subsequent months; after one year, T-cell counts and TCRbeta diversity were mostly attributed to newly produced T cells.

Reading the germline V gene gives CDR1 MNHNS and CDR2 SASEGT. V is reduced by 10 bases and J by 5 bases, leaving a spacing of 17 bases between them. CDR3 length: 13 amino acids, cysteine to phenylalanine. The kept DNA is CDR3 alone, 39 bases in frame from the first base. Per the publication, the treatment or condition label means: allogeneic hematopoietic cell transplantation with graft depleted of TCRalphabeta T cells and CD19 B cells. Transplant recipients were children who received TCRalphabeta/CD19-depleted allogeneic hematopoietic cell grafts. As concerns this clonotype: There is no known antigen for this receptor. Base-call qualities are not available, and no considerably larger clone is one nucleotide away.

Libraries were prepared through PCR. Sequencing took place on an Illumina HiSeq 2500. TCR library preparation used molecular barcoding, with unique molecular identifiers applied to normalize quantification of the TCRbeta repertoire. TCRdb cleaned the public reads at Q25 with fastp, built clones with MiXCR and kept in-frame beta chains. Rows with a matching CDR3 protein are joined into one entry that keeps the most common DNA and genes. Counted in this sample were 98,000 or so distinct CDR3 sequences; 20% to 30% of them appeared once. The ten largest make up about 22% of the sample. The clonotype comes from a boy younger than 10 with acute lymphoblastic leukemia, due to receive a stem cell transplant. The sample was PBMCs, taken before TCRalphabeta/CD19-depleted stem cell transplant. The chain links TRBV6-1 with TRBJ1-1; TRBD1 is perhaps the D gene, given 5 matching bases. The encoded CDR3 is CATRGSRGTEAFF. The DNA reads as follows: TGTGCCACGAGAGGTTCTAGGGGTACTGAAGCTTTCTTT.